The rows below give T cell receptor beta chains drawn from one sample of a study of T cells in localized non-small cell lung cancer. Profiling relied on immunoSEQ multiplex PCR, and the TCRdb table lists in-frame clones only, not all of them. The sample includes approximately 33,000 clones, around nine tenths of them seen just once. The sequencing here drew on peripheral blood, taken before any cancer treatment. These receptors all stem from an older female donor with stage I lung adenocarcinoma. The CDR3 runs from the conserved cysteine through the conserved F or W. D genes are given only for firm matches. Size is omitted from some rows. Given values are once, few, many or a class for expanded clones.

TRBJ2-1 - TRBV7-6 - CASSGWDNTPQFF TGTGCCAGCAGCGGTTGGGACAATACCCCGCAGTTCTTC
TRBJ2-7 - TRBV7-1 - CASSLGRAYEQYF TGTGCCAGCAGCTTGGGCAGGGCCTACGAGCAGTACTTC
TRBJ2-1 - TRBV29-1 - CSSRDFDNEQFF TGCAGCTCCCGGGACTTCGACAATGAGCAGTTCTTC
TRBJ1-1 few TRBV27 TRBD1 CASSFHGQGGGTEAFF TGTGCCAGCAGTTTCCACGGACAGGGCGGGGGAACTGAAGCTTTCTTT
TRBJ2-4 - TRBV6-6 TRBD2 CASRGLAGITNIQYF TGTGCCAGCAGGGGACTAGCGGGGATTACAAACATTCAGTACTTC
TRBJ2-5 - TRBV4-1 - CASSQGYPQESVETQYF TGCGCCAGCAGCCAAGGGTACCCACAGGAGTCAGTGGAGACCCAGTACTTC
TRBJ2-2 - TRBV27 - CASRGHSWDDTGELFF TGTGCCAGCAGGGGACACTCTTGGGACGACACCGGGGAGCTGTTTTTT
TRBJ2-7 - TRBV7-8 TRBD2 CASSAGTSGPYEQYF TGTGCCAGCAGCGCCGGGACTAGCGGACCCTACGAGCAGTACTTC
TRBJ1-4 - TRBV7-2 TRBD1 CASSYGSGDRLFF TGTGCCAGCAGCTACGGGTCTGGGGACAGATTGTTTTTT
TRBJ1-4 few TRBV27 TRBD1 CASSPGQGYEKLFF TGTGCCAGCAGCCCAGGACAGGGTTATGAAAAACTGTTTTTT
TRBJ1-1 - TRBV2 TRBD1 CASSSDRGPTRGTEAFF TGTGCCAGCAGTTCCGACAGGGGGCCGACTAGAGGTACTGAAGCTTTCTTT
TRBJ1-2 once TRBV18 - CASSPATPYYGYTF TGTGCCAGCTCACCAGCGACGCCTTACTATGGCTACACCTTC
TRBJ1-1 - TRBV7-2 - CASSLWAANTEAFF TGTGCCAGCAGCTTATGGGCAGCGAACACTGAAGCTTTCTTT
TRBJ2-1 - TRBV10-3 - CAIREGPVGTVDEQFF TGTGCCATCAGGGAGGGACCAGTCGGGACAGTTGATGAGCAGTTCTTC
TRBJ1-2 - TRBV27 TRBD1 CASRTGGSLGYTF TGTGCCAGCAGGACAGGGGGCTCTCTTGGCTACACCTTC
TRBJ2-1 - TRBV21-1 - CASSKVGTGYDNEQFF TGTGCCAGCAGCAAAGTGGGGACCGGGTACGACAATGAGCAGTTCTTC
TRBJ2-4 few TRBV27 - CASSLSAGVGKNIQYF TGTGCCAGCAGTTTATCCGCAGGGGTGGGCAAAAACATTCAGTACTTC
TRBJ2-5 - TRBV5-1 - CASSLDRETQYF TGCGCCAGCAGCTTGGACAGAGAGACCCAGTACTTC
TRBJ1-3 - TRBV7-9 - CASSPYGGNTIYF TGTGCCAGCAGTCCCTACGGTGGAAACACCATATATTTT
TRBJ1-4 - TRBV10-1 - CASSESQGINEKLFF TGCGCCAGCAGTGAGTCCCAGGGGATTAATGAAAAACTGTTTTTT
TRBJ1-3 - TRBV4-2 - CASSLGTGGNTIYF TGTGCCAGCAGCCTGGGAACGGGTGGAAACACCATATATTTT
TRBJ2-5 - TRBV19 - CASSPLARQETQYF TGTGCCAGTAGTCCTTTAGCGCGCCAAGAGACCCAGTACTTC